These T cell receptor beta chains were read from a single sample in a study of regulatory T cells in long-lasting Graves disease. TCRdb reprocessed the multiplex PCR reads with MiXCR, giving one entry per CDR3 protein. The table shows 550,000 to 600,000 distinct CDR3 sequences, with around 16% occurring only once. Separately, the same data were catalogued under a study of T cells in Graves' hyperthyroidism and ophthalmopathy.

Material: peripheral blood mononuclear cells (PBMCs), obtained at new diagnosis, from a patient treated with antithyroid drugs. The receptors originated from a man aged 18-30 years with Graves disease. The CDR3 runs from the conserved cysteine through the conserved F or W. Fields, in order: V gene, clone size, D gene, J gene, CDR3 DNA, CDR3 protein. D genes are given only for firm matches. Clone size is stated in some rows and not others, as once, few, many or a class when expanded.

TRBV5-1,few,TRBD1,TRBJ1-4,TGCGCCAGCAGCAGGGACAGGGGAGTGGAAAAACTGTTTTTT,CASSRDRGVEKLFF
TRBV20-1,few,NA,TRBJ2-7,TGCAGCGCCATGGACTGGAGCTCCTACGAGCAGTACTTC,CSAMDWSSYEQYF
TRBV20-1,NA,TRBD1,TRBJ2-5,TGCAGTGCGGATAAGGGACAGGGGGCAGGAGAGACCCAGTACTTC,CSADKGQGAGETQYF
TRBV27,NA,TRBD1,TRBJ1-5,TGTGCCAGCAGTTTATCTGGCAGGGGGTCTTCCCAGCCCCAGCATTTT,CASSLSGRGSSQPQHF
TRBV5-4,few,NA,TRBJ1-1,TGTGCCAGCAGCTCCAGCCGGACTGAAGCTTTCTTT,CASSSSRTEAFF
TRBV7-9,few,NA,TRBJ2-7,TGTGCCAGCAGCTGTACAGGGATTGCTTGCTACGAGCAGTACTTC,CASSCTGIACYEQYF
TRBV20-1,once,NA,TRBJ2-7,TGCAGTGCTAGAGATTCGGGGGCGGGAGCGTACGACGAGCAGTACTTC,CSARDSGAGAYDEQYF
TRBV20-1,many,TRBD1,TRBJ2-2,TGCAGTGCCCAACAGGGGGGTCAGGCCGGGGAGCTGTTTTTT,CSAQQGGQAGELFF
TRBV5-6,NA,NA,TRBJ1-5,TGTGCCAGCAGTTCTCAGGAGTTAGGCAATCAGCCCCAGCATTTT,CASSSQELGNQPQHF
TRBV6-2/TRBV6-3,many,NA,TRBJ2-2,TGTGCCAGCAGTCCCAGGGGAAGGGAGCTGTTTTTT,CASSPRGRELFF
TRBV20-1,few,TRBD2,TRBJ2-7,TGCAGTGCTAGTCTTACGGGAGGCCACGAGCAGTACTTC,CSASLTGGHEQYF
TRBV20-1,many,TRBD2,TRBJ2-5,TGCAGTGCTAGCCGGCGGGAGCACCAAGAGACCCAGTACTTC,CSASRREHQETQYF
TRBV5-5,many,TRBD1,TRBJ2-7,TGTGCCAGCAGACCAGAACAGGGGGTCTACGAGCAGTACTTC,CASRPEQGVYEQYF
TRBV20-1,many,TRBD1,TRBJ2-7,TGCAGTGCTAGGGTCGGAATACCGGGACAGAGCTACGAGCAGTACTTC,CSARVGIPGQSYEQYF
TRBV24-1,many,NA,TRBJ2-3,TGTGCCACCAGTGGGACGGGGTCCGGCACAGATACGCAGTATTTT,CATSGTGSGTDTQYF
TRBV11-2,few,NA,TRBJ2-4,TGTGCCAGCAGCTCGGACGGTCGAGACATTCAGTACTTC,CASSSDGRDIQYF
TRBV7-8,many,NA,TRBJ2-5,TGTGCCAGCAGCTTAGGGACAGTACAACAAGAGACCCAGTACTTC,CASSLGTVQQETQYF
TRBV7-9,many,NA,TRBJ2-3,TGTGCCAGCAGCTTAGTTAATGGCGGGCGGCCAGATACGCAGTATTTT,CASSLVNGGRPDTQYF
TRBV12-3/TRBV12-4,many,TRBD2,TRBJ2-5,TGTGCCAGCAGTTTAAGGGAGGGGAGGGAGACCCAGTACTTC,CASSLREGRETQYF
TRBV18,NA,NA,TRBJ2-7,TGTGCCAGCAGCCTCGACAGGACCCCCCCCGGCGAGCAGTACTTC,CASSLDRTPPGEQYF
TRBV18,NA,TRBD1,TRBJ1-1,TGTGCCAGCTCACCACTGACAGGGGATGCTGAAGCTTTCTTT,CASSPLTGDAEAFF
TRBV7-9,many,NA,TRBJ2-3,TGTGCCAGCAGCGCCAGGAGCGGAAGCACAGATACGCAGTATTTT,CASSARSGSTDTQYF
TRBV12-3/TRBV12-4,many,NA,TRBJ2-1,TGTGCCAGCACCAGAGCCAGGAACGGTGAGCAGTTCTTC,CASTRARNGEQFF
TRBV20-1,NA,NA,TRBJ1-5,TGCAGTGCTAGACAACCGGGACACCTCAATCAGCCCCAGCATTTT,CSARQPGHLNQPQHF
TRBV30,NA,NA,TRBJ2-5,TGTGCCTGGACCCCCTTCGGGGAGGAGGGCGAGACCCAGTACTTC,CAWTPFGEEGETQYF
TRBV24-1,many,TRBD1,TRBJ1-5,TGTGCCACCAGTGACAGGGGGCTTGGTCAGCCCCAGCATTTT,CATSDRGLGQPQHF
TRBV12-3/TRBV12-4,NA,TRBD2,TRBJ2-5,TGTGCCAGCAGTTTGGAGGCTAGCGGGAGTGGGACCCAGTACTTC,CASSLEASGSGTQYF
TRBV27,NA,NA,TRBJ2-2,TGTGCCAGCAGTGGACAGATCGGGGAGCTGTTTTTT,CASSGQIGELFF
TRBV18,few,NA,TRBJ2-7,TGTGCCAGCTCACCGGTGGGGGGCTGGGGAGACTACGAGCAGTACTTC,CASSPVGGWGDYEQYF
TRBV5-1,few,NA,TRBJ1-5,TGTGCCAGCAGCTTGGCTCCGGGATACAATCAGCCCCAGCATTTT,CASSLAPGYNQPQHF
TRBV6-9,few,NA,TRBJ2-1,TGTGCCAGCAGTTCCACCCCTACTTCCCATACCTACAATGAGCAGTTCTTC,CASSSTPTSHTYNEQFF
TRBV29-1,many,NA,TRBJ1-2,TGCAGCGTTGATTACTATGGCTACACCTTC,CSVDYYGYTF
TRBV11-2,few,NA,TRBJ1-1,TGTGCCAGCAGCCTCCGCAAGGGGTCCGACACTGAAGCTTTCTTT,CASSLRKGSDTEAFF
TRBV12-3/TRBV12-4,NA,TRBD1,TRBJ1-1,TGTGCCAGCAGATGGGCGACAGGGTCCCTCCGGGGAGCTTTCTTT,CASRWATGSLRGAFF
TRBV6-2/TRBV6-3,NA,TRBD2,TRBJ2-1,TGTGCCAGCAGTACAGCCTATGGGCGGGAGGGCAATGAGCAGTTCTTC,CASSTAYGREGNEQFF
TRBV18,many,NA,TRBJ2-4,TGTGCCAGCTCACCAGGTTTCGAAAACATTCAGTACTTC,CASSPGFENIQYF
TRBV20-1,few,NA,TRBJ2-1,TGCAGTGCTAGAGATTTGGACGGGCGACACAATGAGCAGTTCTTC,CSARDLDGRHNEQFF
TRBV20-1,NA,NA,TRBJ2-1,TGCAGCCTAGAAGGGGGAGGCCCCTGGGTTGAGCAGTTCTTC,CSLEGGGPWVEQFF
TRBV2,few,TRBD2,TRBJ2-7,TGTGCCAGCAGAGACGACCTGGGGGAGGGAGGGTACGAGCAGTACTTC,CASRDDLGEGGYEQYF
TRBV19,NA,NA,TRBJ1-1,TGTGCCAGTAGTATCGGGGCCAGAGGTGAAGCTTTCTTT,CASSIGARGEAFF
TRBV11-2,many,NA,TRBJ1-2,TGTGCCAGCAGCTTGATATACAGGGCAAAGTCCGGGGATGGCTACACCTTC,CASSLIYRAKSGDGYTF
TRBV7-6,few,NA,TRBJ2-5,TGTGCCAGCAGCAAGTCGTTGCAGGGGAAAATGGAAGAGACCCAGTACTTC,CASSKSLQGKMEETQYF